This is a list of T cell receptor beta chains from one sample in a study of shared clonotypes between healthy human individuals. Profiled with immunoSEQ multiplex PCR; TCRdb holds only in-frame clones, not every one. The sample lists around 500,000 clones, 60% to 85% occurring once. Sequencing was carried out using PBMCs. The receptor source for this set is a woman aged 40 to 50 in good health. Some clones in this sample may be carry-over from other donors' samples. Both conserved end residues are part of each CDR3. Fields, in order: CDR3 length, J gene, V gene, D gene, clone size, CDR3 protein, CDR3 DNA. The D gene is left open where the match is weak. Part of the rows lack a size; the others show once, few, many or a class for expanded clones.

16 TRBJ1-3 TRBV6-5 NA NA CASSYGLGGSGNTIYF TGTGCCAGCAGTTACGGTCTGGGGGGCTCTGGAAACACCATATATTTT
18 TRBJ2-3 TRBV18 TRBD2 NA CASSPPRGLAGPPDTQYF TGTGCCAGCTCACCACCGAGAGGACTAGCGGGACCTCCGGATACGCAGTATTTT
14 TRBJ1-2 TRBV6-6 NA NA CASSYSGFDYGYTF TGTGCCAGCAGTTATTCAGGGTTCGACTATGGCTACACCTTC
17 TRBJ2-3 TRBV10-1 TRBD2 NA CASSGSGLAGGPDTQYF TGCGCCAGCAGTGGGTCCGGACTAGCGGGAGGGCCAGATACGCAGTATTTT
12 TRBJ2-7 TRBV28 NA NA CASSLAGHEQYF TGTGCCAGCAGTTTGGCGGGGCACGAGCAGTACTTC
16 TRBJ2-7 TRBV6-4 NA NA CASSDSMGRVPYEQYF TGTGCCAGCAGTGACTCGATGGGCCGGGTCCCCTACGAGCAGTACTTC
13 TRBJ2-1 TRBV28 NA NA CASSPPYNSEQFF TGTGCCAGCAGTCCGCCTTATAACAGTGAGCAGTTCTTC
13 TRBJ1-3 TRBV5-6 NA NA CASRKISGNTIYF TGTGCCAGCAGAAAGATCTCTGGAAACACCATATATTTT
15 TRBJ2-7 TRBV27 NA NA CASSFPPRGPTEQYF TGTGCCAGCAGTTTCCCTCCCAGGGGCCCCACCGAGCAGTACTTC
14 TRBJ2-1 TRBV9 TRBD2 NA CASNGRGGVGEQFF TGTGCCAGCAACGGGAGGGGAGGTGTCGGTGAGCAGTTCTTC
13 TRBJ1-6 TRBV4-1 NA NA CASSQEGNSPLHF TGCGCCAGCAGCCAAGAGGGCAATTCACCCCTCCACTTT
17 TRBJ1-4 TRBV5-4 TRBD1 few CASSFNRGQITNEKLFF TGTGCCAGCAGCTTTAACAGGGGGCAGATAACTAATGAAAAACTGTTTTTT
13 TRBJ2-7 TRBV7-9 NA NA CASSPGGPYEQYF TGTGCCAGCAGCCCCGGGGGCCCCTACGAGCAGTACTTC
14 TRBJ2-7 TRBV15 NA NA CATKPRDGPYEQYF TGTGCCACCAAACCCCGGGACGGCCCCTACGAGCAGTACTTC
18 TRBJ1-6 TRBV30 TRBD1 many CAWSGSRTGLSGNSPLHF TGTGCCTGGAGTGGCAGTCGGACAGGGCTGTCTGGAAATTCACCCCTCCACTTT
16 TRBJ2-7 TRBV19 TRBD1 NA CASSIPTVTGITEQYF TGTGCCAGTAGTATCCCCACGGTGACAGGGATAACCGAGCAGTACTTC
12 TRBJ2-2 TRBV7-2 NA NA CASSVTLGELFF TGTGCCAGCAGCGTTACACTTGGAGAACTGTTTTTT
15 TRBJ2-3 TRBV5-1 TRBD2 NA CASSLEERGADTQYF TGCGCCAGCAGCTTGGAGGAGCGGGGGGCAGATACGCAGTATTTT
16 TRBJ2-5 TRBV19 TRBD2 NA CASSTGLAGGRETQYF TGTGCCAGTAGTACGGGACTAGCGGGGGGGAGAGAGACCCAGTACTTC
13 TRBJ2-1 TRBV28 TRBD2 NA CASSTPAGGEQFF TGTGCCAGCAGTACCCCAGCGGGGGGAGAGCAGTTCTTC
17 TRBJ1-2 TRBV13 NA NA CASSPKFLGQGDYGYTF TGTGCCAGCAGCCCCAAGTTCTTGGGCCAAGGCGACTATGGCTACACCTTC
14 TRBJ2-1 TRBV28 NA once CASIRRGSYNEQFF TGTGCCAGCATCCGGCGGGGCTCCTACAATGAGCAGTTCTTC
16 TRBJ1-1 TRBV7-2 NA NA CASSKGGLRLVTEAFF TGTGCCAGCAGCAAGGGGGGACTCCGTCTTGTCACTGAAGCTTTCTTT
13 TRBJ2-3 TRBV14 TRBD1 NA CASSLTGADTQYF TGTGCCAGCAGCCTTACAGGGGCTGATACGCAGTATTTT
13 TRBJ1-1 TRBV5-1 NA NA CASSSDMNTEAFF TGCGCCAGCAGCTCCGACATGAACACTGAAGCTTTCTTT
15 TRBJ2-7 TRBV18 TRBD2 NA CASSPTSGSRLEQYF TGTGCCAGCTCACCGACTAGCGGGAGTAGACTCGAGCAGTACTTC
13 TRBJ2-1 TRBV29-1 NA NA CSVDGKDYNEQFF TGCAGCGTTGATGGTAAAGACTACAATGAGCAGTTCTTC
17 TRBJ2-4 TRBV4-2 TRBD2 NA CASSQDPALAGLNIQYF TGTGCCAGCAGCCAAGATCCTGCTTTAGCGGGACTAAACATTCAGTACTTC
11 TRBJ1-5 TRBV19 NA NA CAGGLNQPQHF TGTGCCGGGGGTCTGAATCAGCCCCAGCATTTT
14 TRBJ2-5 TRBV19 TRBD2 few CASSPGLAKETQYF TGTGCCAGTAGTCCGGGACTAGCTAAAGAGACCCAGTACTTC
11 TRBJ2-7 TRBV10-1 NA few CASSEGNEQYF TGCGCCAGCAGTGAGGGGAACGAGCAGTACTTC
12 TRBJ1-4 TRBV6-5 NA NA CASSQQNEKLFF TGTGCCAGCTCGCAGCAAAATGAAAAACTGTTTTTT
14 TRBJ2-7 TRBV30 TRBD1 NA CAWSVETGRYEQYF TGTGCCTGGAGTGTGGAGACAGGGCGGTACGAGCAGTACTTC